These 8 T cell receptor beta chains were sequenced from one sample in a study of blood T cell repertoires in COVID-19. The data were produced by immunoSEQ multiplex PCR, yet TCRdb's version contains in-frame clones alone and is incomplete. The sample yields approximately 100,000 clones, 85% to 90% seen once. Sample: peripheral blood. These receptors all stem from a human donor in a cohort sampled during active COVID-19.

The chain joins TRBV5-4 to TRBJ1-1, with a weak D call TRBD1 (6 bases). Germline loops: CDR1 SGHNT, CDR2 YYREEE (reference sequence). The length of the CDR3 is 13 residues. V gave up 3 bases and J gave up 6 bases, with 12 bases separating them. CDR3 sequence: CASSSGQVPEAFF. CDR3 nucleotides: TGTGCCAGCAGCTCGGGACAAGTCCCTGAAGCTTTCTTT.

The chain carries TRBV28 and TRBJ2-1; D is perhaps TRBD1 (5 bases). The germline V and J ends were trimmed by 1 base and 8 bases, with 12 bases remaining between them. The CDR3 has 14 residues. Germline loops: CDR1 MDHEN, CDR2 SYDVKM. CDR3 region: CASSLSQGFDEQFF. The CDR3 coding sequence is TGTGCCAGCAGTTTATCCCAGGGTTTTGATGAGCAGTTCTTC. The whole variable domain, filled in from reference TRBV28 and TRBJ2-1, reads DVKVTQSSRYLVKRTGEKVFLECVQDMDHENMFWYRQDPGLGLRLIYFSYDVKMKEKGDIPEGYSVSREKKERFSLILESASTNQTSMYLCASSLSQGFDEQFFGPGTRLTVL.

The rearrangement uses TRBV9 and TRBJ1-3; a possible D gene is TRBD1 (6 bases). The CDR3 loop spans 13 amino acids. CDR1 is SGDLS, CDR2 YYNGEE, per germline. Trimming removed 4 bases at V and 9 bases at J, with 14 bases between. DNA for the CDR3: TGTGCCAGCAGCACGAGGGGGGGCGGCACCATATATTTT. Translation gives CASSTRGGGTIYF.

This rearrangement joins TRBV6-2 or TRBV6-3 to TRBJ1-2, with 8 bases that match TRBD1. With 5 bases clipped from V and 7 bases from J, the junction kept 6 bases outside the gene matches. Germline CDR1 reads MNHEY; CDR2 reads SVGEGT. The CDR3 runs 13 residues. The CDR3 nucleotides read TGTGCCAGCAGTACGGACAGGGTCGGTGGCTACACCTTC. Its translation: CASSTDRVGGYTF.

This chain joins TRBV18 and TRBJ2-3; TRBD1 matches at 7 bases. With V trimmed by 2 bases and J by 6 bases, 5 bases remained unmatched. Germline lookup yields CDR1 KGHSH and CDR2 LQKENI. CDR3 length: 14 residues. The CDR3 protein is CASSPVQGSDTQYF. DNA of the CDR3: TGTGCCAGCTCACCAGTACAGGGGTCTGATACGCAGTATTTT.

This chain joins TRBV28 and TRBJ2-5, with D unresolved. CDR1 and CDR2 (germline): MDHEN, SYDVKM. This CDR3 region has 15 residues. The V end was cut by 2 bases, the J end by 1 base, with 11 bases between. The CDR3 sequence: CASSLITRSQETQYF. In nucleotides, the CDR3 is TGTGCCAGCAGTTTAATAACAAGAAGCCAAGAGACCCAGTACTTC.

This rearrangement joins TRBV6-9 to TRBJ2-7; possible D gene TRBD2, 5 bases. The V gene's germline CDR1 is MNHGY and CDR2 SVAAGI. This CDR3 has 16 amino acids. Trimming took 0 bases from V and 4 from J, leaving 16 bases between them. CDR3 DNA: TGTGCCAGCAGTTATTCGATATCGGGAACGGGATACGAGCAGTACTTC. Residues: CASSYSISGTGYEQYF.

The rearrangement uses TRBV7-2 and TRBJ1-1; D might be TRBD1 (5 bases). Germline-derived CDR1 and CDR2 are SGHTA and FQGNSA. The CDR3 is 16 residues long. V was cut by 3 bases and J by 10 bases, with 24 bases left in between. The CDR3 nucleotides read TGTGCCAGCAGCTTTACCCCCTCCGTGCGGGGCGATGGAGCTTTCTTT. The encoded protein is CASSFTPSVRGDGAFF.